The 11 T cell receptor beta chains reported below all come from one sample, sequenced in a study of blood T cell repertoires in COVID-19. This table comes from immunoSEQ multiplex PCR, and its TCRdb copy is limited to in-frame clones, with some not included. The top ten clones hold around 9.6% of a sample with 250,000 to 300,000 clones, 75% to 90% of them seen once. Sample: peripheral blood. The receptor set was obtained from a woman in her 70s with COVID-19, enrolled during active disease.

The J gene is TRBJ1-6, the V gene TRBV5-1; 8 nucleotides align to TRBD1. The CDR3 is made up of 15 amino acids. V dropped 0 bases and J dropped 9; count of bases not matched to a gene: 5. Germline CDR1 SGHRS, CDR2 YFSETQ. CDR3 residues: CASSLAPTGVSPLHF. CDR3 nucleotides: TGCGCCAGCAGCTTGGCCCCGACAGGGGTTTCACCCCTCCACTTT. The complete variable domain, with remaining parts taken from reference TRBV5-1 and TRBJ1-6, reads KAGVTQTPRYLIKTRGQQVTLSCSPISGHRSVSWYQQTPGQGLQFLFEYFSETQRNKGNFPGRFSGRQFSNSRSEMNVSTLELGDSALYLCASSLAPTGVSPLHFGNGTRLTVT.

The V call is TRBV12-3 or TRBV12-4, the J call TRBJ1-1, with no clear D. CDR3 length equals 13 residues. V dropped 4 bases and J dropped 4 bases, with 10 bases sitting between them. CDR3 region: CASSSNSITEAFF. The CDR3 nucleotides are TGTGCCAGCAGTTCTAACAGTATCACTGAAGCTTTCTTT.

The chain is built from TRBV5-1 and TRBJ1-3; TRBD1 agrees at 8 bases. V gave up 1 base and J gave up 4 bases; unmatched junction bases: 10. Germline CDR1 SGHRS, CDR2 YFSETQ. The CDR3 is made up of 17 amino acids. The CDR3 sequence: CASSLMITGGAGNTIYF. The CDR3 DNA sequence: TGCGCCAGCAGCTTGATGATCACAGGGGGAGCCGGAAACACCATATATTTT.

There are a few counts of this clone. The chain uses TRBV5-6 and TRBJ2-7; 9 positions match TRBD2. V trimming: 1 base; J trimming: 5 bases; junction bases outside the gene matches: 4. The CDR3 is made up of 14 amino acids. Looked up from germline, CDR1 is SGHDT and CDR2 is YYEEEE. The CDR3 region has the DNA TGTGCCAGCAGCTTGCCCGGGACTAGCAACGAGCAGTACTTC. It translates to CASSLPGTSNEQYF. Filled out from reference TRBV5-6 and TRBJ2-7, the complete variable domain reads DAGVTQSPTHLIKTRGQQVTLRCSPKSGHDTVSWYQQALGQGPQFIFQYYEEEERQRGNFPDRFSGHQFPNYSSELNVNALLLGDSALYLCASSLPGTSNEQYFGPGTRLTVT.

This rearrangement joins TRBV7-3 to TRBJ1-1, with TRBD1 as a possible D gene (6 bases). The V end lost 5 bases, the J end lost 5 bases, and 12 bases lay between the germline ends. Germline values: CDR1 SGHTA, CDR2 FQGTGA. This CDR3 is 13 amino acids long. This CDR3 reads CASSTTGWTEAFF. In DNA form, the CDR3 reads TGTGCCAGCAGCACCACAGGGTGGACTGAAGCTTTCTTT.

This clone has just one count. The V and J genes are TRBV4-2 and TRBJ2-1; possible D gene TRBD2, 5 bases. This CDR3 region has 16 residues. V lost 4 bases to trimming and J lost 0 bases, with 13 bases between them. Germline V gene data show CDR1 as LGHNA and CDR2 as YNFKEQ. The CDR3 sequence: CASSRSVGSSYNEQFF. Here the CDR3 DNA reads TGTGCCAGCAGCCGCTCTGTGGGGAGCTCCTACAATGAGCAGTTCTTC.

J is TRBJ1-1 and V is TRBV24-1; possibly TRBD1 for D (5 bases). Trimming took 5 bases from V and 3 from J, leaving 9 bases between them. CDR1 KGHDR and CDR2 SFDVKD come from the germline V gene. This CDR3 comprises 13 residues. In DNA form, the CDR3 reads TGTGCCACCAGTGCGGGGGGGTACACTGAAGCTTTCTTT. Amino acid sequence: CATSAGGYTEAFF.

The chain links TRBV6-2 or TRBV6-3 to TRBJ2-7, with D unclear. The length of the CDR3 is 12 residues. Trimming pared 5 bases from V and 3 bases from J, leaving 8 bases between. Per germline, CDR1 MNHEY and CDR2 SVGEGT. The CDR3 reads CASSRPGYEQYF. In DNA, the CDR3 is TGTGCCAGCAGTCGACCGGGCTACGAGCAGTACTTC.

The gene calls are TRBV14 and TRBJ1-1, with D perhaps matching TRBD1 (6 bases). V lost 5 bases and J 5 bases, leaving 15 bases between the germline ends. CDR3 length: 14 amino acids. Germline CDR1 and CDR2: SGHDN and FVKESK. The chain's CDR3 is CASSLTGTKTEAFF. CDR3 sequence (DNA): TGTGCCAGCAGCTTAACAGGGACGAAGACTGAAGCTTTCTTT.

V gene TRBV4-3 combines with J gene TRBJ1-2; 7 bases match TRBD1. CDR1 is LGHNA, CDR2 YSLEER, per germline. The CDR3 totals 13 residues. V lost 0 bases and J lost 11; bases outside the gene matches: 6. The CDR3: CASSQDRDRPYTF. In nucleotides, the CDR3 is TGCGCCAGCAGCCAAGACAGGGACAGACCATACACCTTC.

The chain has TRBV9 and TRBJ2-5, with TRBD2 matching 7 bases. J lost 5 bases, V lost 0 bases, and 7 bases had no gene match. The CDR3 is made up of 15 amino acids. Germline loops: CDR1 SGDLS, CDR2 YYNGEE. Here the CDR3 reads CASSVEGREWETQYF. CDR3 nucleotides: TGTGCCAGCAGCGTAGAAGGGCGGGAGTGGGAGACCCAGTACTTC.